This T cell receptor (beta chain) was obtained from a study of somatic mutations in cytotoxic T cells in rheumatoid arthritis (dated by TCRdb to about 2017). General notes on the study: Peripheral blood (approximately 32 ml EDTA) was collected from patients immediately after diagnosis and before any treatment began. Some T-cell populations stained with V beta antibodies were sorted by flow on a FACSAria II or Sony SH800 to nearly 100% purity, with sorted V beta1+ cells additionally subjected to TCRB sequencing. In newly diagnosed rheumatoid arthritis without treatment, the study examined if expanded CD8+ T-cell clones harbor somatic mutations, relying on TCRB deep sequencing to characterize clonality. TCRB deep sequencing was performed for under 75 rheumatoid arthritis patients and 15 to 20 healthy controls. Median age was essentially the same in the patient group and the control group. Overall results and qualifications from the work: CD8+ clonality increased with age in patients (Spearman r of about 0.45) but not in healthy controls. Several identical CD8+ TCRB sequences were found in both blood and synovial fluid, and in 8 of 65 patients the largest CD8+ clone exceeded 20% of CD8+ cells. There was no significant difference in CD8+ T-cell clonality between rheumatoid arthritis patients and age-matched healthy controls. No adjustment for multiple comparisons was made for the slight TRBV07 underrepresentation in patients. It was unknown which antigens the expanded CD8+ clones targeted, and their absence from virus-specific databases did not exclude viral specificity.

As regards this clone: What antigen it recognizes has not been identified. Per-base quality was not reported, and no clone a single base away is much larger than it.

Positive magnetic bead selection on an AutoMACS was used to isolate CD4+ and CD8+ cells, with flow cytometry used to check purity. Initial screening for clonal expansions relied on flow cytometry with a TCR V beta antibody panel, after which sorted CD8+ fractions underwent TCRB deep sequencing for characterization. Peripheral blood mononuclear cells were isolated by Ficoll-Paque PLUS density gradient separation. DNA from CD4-enriched, CD8-enriched or PBMC samples was extracted using Nucleospin Tissue or Tissue XS kits and then quantified on a Qubit 2.0 fluorometer. Sequencing of TCRB CDR3 was done on genomic DNA with the immunoSEQ assay. Per the original workflow: Patient CD8+ clones larger than 1% were compared against published virus-specific TCRB sequences, and only a few matched. Nothing other than productive TCRB rearrangements was included in the analyses. Defining a clone by its unique TCRB CDR3 sequence, the study calculated clonality as a productive clonality index derived from Shannon entropy. To calculate repertoire overlap between two samples, the template counts of each clone were considered relative to each sample's total templates. Flow cytometry-measured V-gene usage correlated with V-gene usage from TCRB sequencing, with a Spearman r of 0.61. TCRdb took over this immuneACCESS table, retaining in-frame rearrangements with V and J assigned. Such tables are incomplete; in checked studies, under half of the missing clones stem from an unresolved V gene, and the remainder is unexplained. V and J calls and clone size come straight from that table; D and trimming were deduced from the DNA. The sample profile shows about 7,000 clones; about 81% of them were found once. Jointly, the top ten make up approximately 14% of the sample.

At the junction V is shortened by 2 bases and J by 2 bases, with 8 bases in between. Looking up the germline V gene (reference sequence) yields CDR1 MNHEY and CDR2 SMNVEV. From its cysteine to its phenylalanine, the CDR3 spans 14 amino acids. Just the 42-base CDR3 DNA is kept, in frame starting at base 1. The chain employs TRBV27 and TRBJ2-3; no confident D gene assignment can be made. The sample comprised CD8+ T cells sorted from blood. This receptor was obtained from an adult with rheumatoid arthritis. The DNA is TGTGCCAGCAGTTTAAAGTACCCCACAGATACGCAGTATTTT. Its protein is CASSLKYPTDTQYF.